Listed here are 20 T cell receptor beta chains from one sample, sequenced in a study of blood T cells in healthy people across ages. PCR was performed a second time for roughly 7 to 12 cycles using a sample-barcoded 5' primer and a J-beta primer mix. TCRdb ran MiXCR on the 5' RACE reads and lists one entry per CDR3 protein. The sample lists 790,000 or so distinct CDR3 sequences; approximately 53% were seen once. The material sequenced was blood. Receptors originate from a man in his forties in good health.

The genes are TRBV5-1 and TRBJ2-1, with TRBD2 matching 12 bases. The ends lost 2 bases at V and 7 bases at J; junction bases unmatched: 10. The CDR3 runs to 17 residues. The germline V gene encodes CDR1 SGHRS and CDR2 YFSETQ. The CDR3 here is CASSLSPLAGGRNEQFF. CDR3 nucleotides: TGCGCCAGCAGCTTATCCCCCCTAGCGGGGGGGCGTAATGAGCAGTTCTTC. The variable domain in full, with the rest retrieved from reference TRBV5-1 and TRBJ2-1, is KAGVTQTPRYLIKTRGQQVTLSCSPISGHRSVSWYQQTPGQGLQFLFEYFSETQRNKGNFPGRFSGRQFSNSRSEMNVSTLELGDSALYLCASSLSPLAGGRNEQFFGPGTRLTVL.

The V and J genes are TRBV5-1 and TRBJ2-3; D gene unclear. V gave up 4 bases and J gave up 5 bases, with 14 bases separating them. Germline V gives CDR1 SGHRS, CDR2 YFSETQ. The length of the CDR3 is 14 residues. The CDR3 DNA is TGCGCCAGCAGCACGTATACTGGAAGAGATACGCAGTATTTT. This encodes CASSTYTGRDTQYF.

In its sample, this clonotype was seen a few times. The chain couples TRBV4-2 to TRBJ1-4; 7 bases are a match to TRBD1. CDR1 is LGHNA and CDR2 is YNFKEQ in the germline V gene. Trimming took 0 bases from V and 8 from J; bases not matched to a gene: 12. The CDR3 contains 17 residues. The chain's CDR3 is CASSQDVINRGHEKLFF. The DNA for the CDR3 is TGTGCCAGCAGCCAAGATGTTATTAACAGGGGACACGAAAAACTGTTTTTT.

This clonotype was recorded a few times. This chain connects TRBV5-1 to TRBJ1-1, with D possibly matching TRBD1 (5 bases). There are 15 residues in the CDR3. Germline CDR1 is SGHRS and CDR2 is YFSETQ. V lost 4 bases and J lost 0, with 13 bases in between. CDR3 DNA sequence: TGCGCCAGCAGCCGAGGCGCAGGGATGAACACTGAAGCTTTCTTT. It yields the protein CASSRGAGMNTEAFF. The variable domain in full, completed from reference TRBV5-1 and TRBJ1-1, reads KAGVTQTPRYLIKTRGQQVTLSCSPISGHRSVSWYQQTPGQGLQFLFEYFSETQRNKGNFPGRFSGRQFSNSRSEMNVSTLELGDSALYLCASSRGAGMNTEAFFGQGTRLTVV.

The chain couples TRBV7-2 to TRBJ2-2, with a weak D call TRBD1 (5 bases). The V gene's germline CDR1 is SGHTA and CDR2 FQGNSA. V dropped 1 base and J dropped 8 bases, with 14 bases sitting between them. The CDR3 covers 15 residues. The CDR3 DNA reads TGTGCCAGCAGCTTAGATGCAGGGCCCCGGGGGGAGCTGTTTTTT. Amino acids: CASSLDAGPRGELFF.

The table lists this clonotype with a count of one. The chain uses TRBV4-2 and TRBJ2-3; D gene uncertain. The CDR3 contains 17 residues. Germline V gene data show CDR1 as LGHNA and CDR2 as YNFKEQ. Trimming stripped 0 bases from V and 4 bases from J, with 17 bases between. This CDR3 is CASSQEPPLGLADTQYF. CDR3 DNA sequence: TGTGCCAGCAGCCAAGAACCTCCCCTGGGTTTGGCAGATACGCAGTATTTT.

Only a few counts were recorded for this clonotype. The chain employs TRBV18 and TRBJ2-5; D remains unclear. The V and J ends lost 8 bases and 7 bases respectively, with 11 bases between them. Germline assignment: CDR1 KGHSH and CDR2 LQKENI. The CDR3 loop spans 11 amino acids. The CDR3 region is CASADLGTQYF. Here the CDR3 DNA reads TGTGCCAGCGCCGACTTAGGGACCCAGTACTTC.

The chain couples TRBV5-1 to TRBJ2-3; D is unclear. In germline, CDR1 is SGHRS, CDR2 YFSETQ. The germline V and J ends were trimmed by 0 bases and 6 bases, with 11 bases remaining between them. The CDR3 is 14 residues long. The CDR3 spells CASSLVSNGDTQYF. The CDR3 region has the DNA TGCGCCAGCAGCTTGGTTTCAAACGGGGATACGCAGTATTTT. Looking up the rest from reference TRBV5-1 and TRBJ2-3 gives the full variable domain: KAGVTQTPRYLIKTRGQQVTLSCSPISGHRSVSWYQQTPGQGLQFLFEYFSETQRNKGNFPGRFSGRQFSNSRSEMNVSTLELGDSALYLCASSLVSNGDTQYFGPGTRLTVL.

The chain employs TRBV20-1 and TRBJ2-1, with 7 bases fitting TRBD2. The V gene's germline CDR1 is DFQATT and CDR2 SNEGSKA (reference sequence). This CDR3 is built from 15 residues. Unmatched junction bases numbered 15, after V lost 6 bases and J lost 7 bases. CDR3 protein: CSAPRAGTALNEQFF. In DNA form, the CDR3 reads TGCAGTGCCCCACGAGCGGGAACCGCTTTGAATGAGCAGTTCTTC.

The rearrangement uses TRBV11-2 and TRBJ2-7, with TRBD1 identical over 7 bases. The V gene end was trimmed by 4 bases and the J gene end by 2 bases; junction bases not matched to a gene: 8. Germline assignment: CDR1 SGHAT and CDR2 FQNNGV. There are 15 residues in the CDR3. CDR3 DNA: TGTGCCAGCAGCTCCCTTGGACAGGCTCCCTACGAGCAGTACTTC. As protein: CASSSLGQAPYEQYF.

The chain has TRBV5-6 and TRBJ1-1, with 7 bases that match TRBD1. The CDR3 is 13 residues long. V shed 3 bases, J shed 8 bases, and the junction held 7 bases outside the gene matches. CDR1 is SGHDT and CDR2 is YYEEEE in the germline V gene. The CDR3 sequence is CASSSTGYAEAFF. In DNA, the CDR3 is TGTGCCAGCAGCTCGACAGGGTACGCGGAAGCTTTCTTT.

This clonotype was detected only a few times. The chain joins TRBV27 to TRBJ2-5; 9 positions agree with TRBD1. Germline V gene lookup returns CDR1 MNHEY and CDR2 SMNVEV (reference sequence). The length of the CDR3 is 20 residues. The ends lost 6 bases at V and 1 base at J; junction bases unmatched: 21. The CDR3 sequence is CASRKLWHSGTGMGQETQYF. CDR3 DNA: TGTGCCAGCAGAAAACTCTGGCATTCCGGGACAGGGATGGGCCAAGAGACCCAGTACTTC.

The rearrangement links TRBV20-1 to TRBJ2-1; possibly TRBD2 for D (5 bases). From germline, CDR1 is DFQATT and CDR2 SNEGSKA (reference sequence). V dropped 5 bases and J dropped 2 bases, with 16 bases sitting between them. The CDR3 contains 15 residues. This CDR3 reads CSALSAAATYNEQFF. DNA of the CDR3: TGCAGTGCTTTGTCAGCGGCTGCCACCTACAATGAGCAGTTCTTC.

This clonotype was counted between two and nine times. This chain links TRBV7-8 with TRBJ2-5; D is ambiguous. Trimming pared 3 bases from V and 5 bases from J, leaving 10 bases between. The V gene's germline CDR1 is SGHVS and CDR2 FQNEAQ. The CDR3 totals 13 residues. For the CDR3, the DNA is TGTGCCAGCAGCTTTTCTATGGGGGAGACCCAGTACTTC. Translation gives CASSFSMGETQYF.

This clonotype has only a few counts. The gene calls are TRBV6-2 or TRBV6-3 and TRBJ2-7; 10 positions agree with TRBD1. Germline CDR1 and CDR2: MNHEY and SVGEGT. This CDR3 comprises 16 residues. Germline trimming cut 4 bases from V and 2 bases from J; bases unmatched to any gene: 8. The CDR3 DNA reads as TGTGCCAGCAGTTTTAACCGGGACAGGGGTCCCTACGAGCAGTACTTC. This codes for CASSFNRDRGPYEQYF.

V and J are TRBV12-3 or TRBV12-4 and TRBJ2-7; D gene ambiguous. The ends were cut back, 1 base at V and 7 bases at J, with 8 bases in the middle. The CDR3 contains 12 residues. The CDR3 region is CASSLGPQEQYF. CDR3 sequence (DNA): TGTGCCAGCAGTTTAGGCCCCCAGGAGCAGTACTTC.

The chain employs TRBV11-2 and TRBJ1-2; D possibly corresponds to TRBD1 (6 bases). The germline V gene encodes CDR1 SGHAT and CDR2 FQNNGV. The CDR3 consists of 16 residues. The V end lost 5 bases, the J end lost 3 bases, and 19 bases lay between the germline ends. The CDR3 sequence: CASSPWWGRHYYGYTF. The CDR3 nucleotides are TGTGCCAGCAGCCCGTGGTGGGGGCGGCATTACTATGGCTACACCTTC.

This clonotype turned up a few times. The chain joins TRBV28 to TRBJ2-7, with TRBD2 as a possible D gene (6 bases). The V gene's germline CDR1 is MDHEN and CDR2 SYDVKM. The CDR3 is made up of 16 amino acids. The V and J ends lost 10 bases and 3 bases respectively, with 25 bases between them. This CDR3 is CATWGLDGSSYYEQYF. The DNA of the CDR3 is TGTGCCACCTGGGGCCTTGACGGGAGCTCCTACTACGAGCAGTACTTC.

Ten or more counts support this clonotype. The chain is built from TRBV2 and TRBJ2-5, with unresolved D. The germline V gene has CDR1 SNHLY and CDR2 FYNNEI. V was shortened by 4 bases and J by 9 bases, with 6 bases between the two germline ends. The CDR3 extends over 10 amino acids. CDR3 DNA sequence: TGTGCCAGCAGTGTTGAGGCCCAGTACTTC. This encodes CASSVEAQYF.

This clonotype was picked up many times. The gene calls are TRBV29-1 and TRBJ2-1, with D possibly being TRBD2 (5 bases). Trimming pared 6 bases from V and 3 bases from J, leaving 18 bases between. The germline V gene has CDR1 SQVTM and CDR2 ANQGSEA. This CDR3 has 15 amino acids. The CDR3 here is CSVGGVASSYNEQFF. CDR3 bases: TGCAGCGTCGGAGGCGTAGCCAGCAGCTACAATGAGCAGTTCTTC.